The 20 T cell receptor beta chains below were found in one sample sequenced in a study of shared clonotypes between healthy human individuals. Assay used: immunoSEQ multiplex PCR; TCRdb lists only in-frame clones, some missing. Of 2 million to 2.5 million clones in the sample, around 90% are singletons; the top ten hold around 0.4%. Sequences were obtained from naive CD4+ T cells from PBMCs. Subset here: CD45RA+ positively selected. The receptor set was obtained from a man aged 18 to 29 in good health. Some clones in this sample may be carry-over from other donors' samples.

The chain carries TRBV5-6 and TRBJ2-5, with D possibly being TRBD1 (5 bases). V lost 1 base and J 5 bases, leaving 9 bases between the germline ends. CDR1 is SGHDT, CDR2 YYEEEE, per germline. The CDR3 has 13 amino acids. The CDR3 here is CASSLYRSETQYF. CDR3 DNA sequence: TGTGCCAGCAGCTTGTACAGGAGCGAGACCCAGTACTTC.

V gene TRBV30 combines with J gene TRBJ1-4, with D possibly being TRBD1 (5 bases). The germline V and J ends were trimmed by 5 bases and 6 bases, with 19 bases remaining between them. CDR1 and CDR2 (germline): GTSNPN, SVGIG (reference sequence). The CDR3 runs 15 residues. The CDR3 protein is CAWGGDAQRHEKLFF. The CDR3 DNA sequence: TGTGCCTGGGGGGGGGACGCTCAAAGGCATGAAAAACTGTTTTTT.

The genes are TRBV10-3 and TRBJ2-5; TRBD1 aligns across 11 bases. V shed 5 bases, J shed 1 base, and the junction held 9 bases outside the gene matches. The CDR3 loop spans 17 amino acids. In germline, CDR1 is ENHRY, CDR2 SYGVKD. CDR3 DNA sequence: TGTGCCATCAGTCGGGGACAGGGGGAGTGGGGCCAAGAGACCCAGTACTTC. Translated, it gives CAISRGQGEWGQETQYF.

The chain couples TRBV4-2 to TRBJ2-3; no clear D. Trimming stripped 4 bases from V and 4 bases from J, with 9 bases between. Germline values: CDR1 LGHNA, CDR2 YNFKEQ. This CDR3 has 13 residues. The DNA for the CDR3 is TGTGCCAGCAGCCGAGAAGCACCAGATACGCAGTATTTT. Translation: CASSREAPDTQYF.

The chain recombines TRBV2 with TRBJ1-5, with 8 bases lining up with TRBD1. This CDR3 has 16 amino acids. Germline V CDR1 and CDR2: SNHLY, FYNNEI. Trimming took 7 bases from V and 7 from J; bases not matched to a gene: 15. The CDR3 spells CASKGGWTGSGQPQHF. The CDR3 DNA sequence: TGTGCCAGCAAGGGAGGGTGGACAGGGTCGGGCCAGCCCCAGCATTTT.

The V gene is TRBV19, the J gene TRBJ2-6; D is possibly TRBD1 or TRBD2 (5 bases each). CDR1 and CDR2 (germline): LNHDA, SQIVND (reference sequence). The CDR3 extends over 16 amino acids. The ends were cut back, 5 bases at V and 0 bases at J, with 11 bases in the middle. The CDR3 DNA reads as TGTGCCAGTAGTCTGGGACGGTTCTCTGGGGCCAACGTCCTGACTTTC. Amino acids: CASSLGRFSGANVLTF.

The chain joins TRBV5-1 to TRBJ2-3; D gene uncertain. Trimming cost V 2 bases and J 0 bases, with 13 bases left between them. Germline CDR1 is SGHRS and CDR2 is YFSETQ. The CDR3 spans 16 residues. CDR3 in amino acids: CASSFLADSSTDTQYF. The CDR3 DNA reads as TGCGCCAGCAGCTTTTTGGCAGACTCTAGCACAGATACGCAGTATTTT.

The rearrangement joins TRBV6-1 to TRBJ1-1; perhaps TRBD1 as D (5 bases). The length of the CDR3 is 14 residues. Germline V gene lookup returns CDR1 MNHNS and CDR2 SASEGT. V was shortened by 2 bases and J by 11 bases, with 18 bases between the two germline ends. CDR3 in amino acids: CASSETRDRWRAFF. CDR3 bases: TGTGCCAGCAGTGAAACTCGGGACCGATGGCGGGCTTTCTTT.

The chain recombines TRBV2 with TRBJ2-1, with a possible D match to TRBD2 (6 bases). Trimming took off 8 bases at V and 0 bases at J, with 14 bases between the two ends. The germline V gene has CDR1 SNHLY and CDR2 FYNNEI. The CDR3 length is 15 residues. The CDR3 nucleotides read TGTGCCAGCCTATTCGGGAGCGTCTCCTACAATGAGCAGTTCTTC. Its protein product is CASLFGSVSYNEQFF.

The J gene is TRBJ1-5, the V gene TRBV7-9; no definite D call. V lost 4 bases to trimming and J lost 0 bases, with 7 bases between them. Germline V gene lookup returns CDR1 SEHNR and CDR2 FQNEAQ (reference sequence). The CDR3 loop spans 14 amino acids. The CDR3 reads CASSSQTSNQPQHF. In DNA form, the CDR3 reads TGTGCCAGCAGCTCTCAGACTAGCAATCAGCCCCAGCATTTT. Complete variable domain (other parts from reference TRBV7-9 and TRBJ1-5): DTGVSQNPRHKITKRGQNVTFRCDPISEHNRLYWYRQTLGQGPEFLTYFQNEAQLEKSRLLSDRFSAERPKGSFSTLEIQRTEQGDSAMYLCASSSQTSNQPQHFGDGTRLSIL.

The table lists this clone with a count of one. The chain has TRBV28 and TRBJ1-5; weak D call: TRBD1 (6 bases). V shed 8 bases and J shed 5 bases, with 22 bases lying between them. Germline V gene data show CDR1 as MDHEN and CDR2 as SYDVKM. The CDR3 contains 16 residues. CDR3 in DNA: TGTGCCAGCTCGGAGGGCGGGGGCGGTGGATATCAGCCCCAGCATTTT. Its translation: CASSEGGGGGYQPQHF.

CDR3 nucleotides: TGTGCCAGCAGTGAAGCCCAACTCGGTCGGGGCACTGAAGCTTTCTTT. Translating it yields CASSEAQLGRGTEAFF. V and J are TRBV6-1 and TRBJ1-1; D is undetermined. V was cut by 0 bases and J by 4 bases, with 15 bases left in between. This CDR3 spans 16 amino acids. CDR1 and CDR2 (germline): MNHNS, SASEGT.

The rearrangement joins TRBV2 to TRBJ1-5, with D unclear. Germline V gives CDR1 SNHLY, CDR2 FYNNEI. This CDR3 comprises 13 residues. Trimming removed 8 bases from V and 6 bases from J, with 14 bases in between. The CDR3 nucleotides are TGTGCCAGCCGAGCGACCCCGTTTCAGCCCCAGCATTTT. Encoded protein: CASRATPFQPQHF.

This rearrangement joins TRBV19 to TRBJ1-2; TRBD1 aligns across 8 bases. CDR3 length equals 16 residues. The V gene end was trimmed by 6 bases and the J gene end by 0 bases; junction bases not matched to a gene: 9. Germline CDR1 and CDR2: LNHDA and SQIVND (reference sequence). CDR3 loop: CASSHRTGKTNYGYTF. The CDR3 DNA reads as TGTGCCAGTAGCCATAGGACAGGGAAAACTAACTATGGCTACACCTTC.

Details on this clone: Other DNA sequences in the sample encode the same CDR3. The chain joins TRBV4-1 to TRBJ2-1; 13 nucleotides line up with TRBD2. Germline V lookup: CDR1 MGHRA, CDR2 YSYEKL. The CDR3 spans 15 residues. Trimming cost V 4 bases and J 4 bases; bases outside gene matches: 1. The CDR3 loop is CASSPGLAGYNEQFF. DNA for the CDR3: TGCGCCAGCAGCCCGGGACTAGCGGGATACAATGAGCAGTTCTTC.

This CDR3 is CASSIITGPQETQYF. The CDR3 DNA follows: TGTGCCAGCAGTATAATAACAGGGCCGCAAGAGACCCAGTACTTC. This rearrangement joins TRBV28 to TRBJ2-5; TRBD1 might be the D (6 bases). Trimming removed 5 bases at V and 2 bases at J, with 15 bases between. Germline loops: CDR1 MDHEN, CDR2 SYDVKM. The CDR3 spans 15 residues.

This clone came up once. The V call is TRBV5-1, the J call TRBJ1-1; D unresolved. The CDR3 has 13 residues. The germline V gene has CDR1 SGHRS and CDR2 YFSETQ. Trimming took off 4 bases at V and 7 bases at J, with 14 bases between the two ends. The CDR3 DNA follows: TGCGCCAGCAGCGGTGCTCAAGTTTTTGAAGCTTTCTTT. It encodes CASSGAQVFEAFF. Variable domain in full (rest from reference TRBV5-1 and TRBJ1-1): KAGVTQTPRYLIKTRGQQVTLSCSPISGHRSVSWYQQTPGQGLQFLFEYFSETQRNKGNFPGRFSGRQFSNSRSEMNVSTLELGDSALYLCASSGAQVFEAFFGQGTRLTVV.

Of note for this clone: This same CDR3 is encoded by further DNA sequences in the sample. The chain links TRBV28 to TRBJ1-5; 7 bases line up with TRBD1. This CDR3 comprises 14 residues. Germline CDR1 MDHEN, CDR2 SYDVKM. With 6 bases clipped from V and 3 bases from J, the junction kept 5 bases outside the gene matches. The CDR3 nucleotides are TGTGCCAGCAGCACGGGACAGCCCAATCAGCCCCAGCATTTT. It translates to CASSTGQPNQPQHF.

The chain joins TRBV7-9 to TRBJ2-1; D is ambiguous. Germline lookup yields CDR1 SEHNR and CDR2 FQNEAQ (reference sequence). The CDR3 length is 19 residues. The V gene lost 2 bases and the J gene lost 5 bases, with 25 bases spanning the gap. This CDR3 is CASSLRAGPWLLGHNEQFF. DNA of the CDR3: TGTGCCAGCAGCTTAAGGGCAGGCCCCTGGCTGCTGGGTCACAATGAGCAGTTCTTC. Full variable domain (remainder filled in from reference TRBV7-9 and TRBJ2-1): DTGVSQNPRHKITKRGQNVTFRCDPISEHNRLYWYRQTLGQGPEFLTYFQNEAQLEKSRLLSDRFSAERPKGSFSTLEIQRTEQGDSAMYLCASSLRAGPWLLGHNEQFFGPGTRLTVL.

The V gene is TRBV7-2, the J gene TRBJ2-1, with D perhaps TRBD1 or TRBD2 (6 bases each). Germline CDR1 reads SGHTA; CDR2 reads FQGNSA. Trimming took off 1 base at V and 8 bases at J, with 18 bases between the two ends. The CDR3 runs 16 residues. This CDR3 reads CASSLVRGFGGYEQFF. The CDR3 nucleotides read TGTGCCAGCAGCTTAGTTCGTGGATTCGGGGGCTATGAGCAGTTCTTC.